The 22 T cell receptor beta chains presented below share a single source sample, sequenced in a study of T cell responses to AZD1222 COVID-19 vaccine. The data were produced by immunoSEQ multiplex PCR, yet TCRdb's version contains in-frame clones alone and is incomplete. The repertoire consists of approximately 92,000 clones, with around 93% occurring once and the leading ten covering 6% to 9%. Sequences were derived from peripheral blood, sampled on day 0 of AZD1222 vaccination. The receptors were gathered from an adult in good health.

The chain has TRBV19 and TRBJ2-2; D unresolved. The germline CDR1 and CDR2 sequences are LNHDA and SQIVND (reference sequence). This CDR3 comprises 14 residues. V lost 7 bases to trimming and J lost 5 bases, with 14 bases between them. The CDR3 DNA reads TGTGCCAGTACCCCGCTGGACGGGACCGGGGAGCTGTTTTTT. Translated, it gives CASTPLDGTGELFF.

V gene TRBV6-1 combines with J gene TRBJ1-1, with 8 nucleotides matching TRBD1. This CDR3 is 15 amino acids long. After removal of 2 bases from V and 8 bases from J, the junction contained 10 bases not matched to a gene. From germline, CDR1 is MNHNS and CDR2 SASEGT. CDR3 bases: TGTGCCAGCAGTGAAAGACAGGGGACCTCTCCAGAAGCTTTCTTT. Residues: CASSERQGTSPEAFF.

This sequence joins TRBV5-1 and TRBJ1-1, with a possible D match to TRBD1 (6 bases). This CDR3 is 13 amino acids long. Between the trimmed V and J ends, which lost 4 bases and 5 bases, there was a span of 12 bases. Germline V gene lookup returns CDR1 SGHRS and CDR2 YFSETQ. The CDR3: CASSGGAQTEAFF. Written as DNA, the CDR3 is TGCGCCAGCAGCGGGGGGGCGCAAACTGAAGCTTTCTTT.

V is TRBV18 and J is TRBJ2-1, with D uncertain. This CDR3 has 12 amino acids. Trimming stripped 0 bases from V and 7 bases from J, with 4 bases between. Germline V gene lookup returns CDR1 KGHSH and CDR2 LQKENI. The CDR3 DNA follows: TGTGCCAGCTCACCACCTCGGAATGAGCAGTTCTTC. This encodes CASSPPRNEQFF.

This sequence joins TRBV6-2 or TRBV6-3 and TRBJ1-5; no definite D call. The germline gives CDR1 MNHEY, CDR2 SVGEGT. The CDR3 totals 15 residues. The V end lost 6 bases, the J end lost 3 bases, and 15 bases lay between the germline ends. CDR3 coding DNA: TGTGCCAGCAGCCACGGGTACAGCTCCAATCAGCCCCAGCATTTT. It translates to CASSHGYSSNQPQHF.

The rearrangement links TRBV10-3 to TRBJ2-1; 9 bases align to TRBD2. This CDR3 is built from 15 residues. Germline V gene data show CDR1 as ENHRY and CDR2 as SYGVKD. V dropped 0 bases and J dropped 7; count of bases not matched to a gene: 4. The CDR3 nucleotides are TGTGCCATCAGTGAGTCGAAGCGGGGGGTAAATGAGCAGTTCTTC. It yields the protein CAISESKRGVNEQFF.

V is TRBV5-1 and J is TRBJ2-7; D assignment may be TRBD1 or TRBD2 (5 bases each). Germline V gives CDR1 SGHRS, CDR2 YFSETQ. The CDR3 loop spans 16 amino acids. V gave up 4 bases and J gave up 2 bases, with 19 bases separating them. The CDR3 nucleotides are TGCGCCAGCAGCCTCGTGAGGGGTCCCTCGCCCTACGAGCAGTACTTC. This gives the protein CASSLVRGPSPYEQYF.

This chain links TRBV7-9 with TRBJ2-2, with D tentatively TRBD1 (6 bases). The germline gives CDR1 SEHNR, CDR2 FQNEAQ (reference sequence). V lost 11 bases and J lost 1, with 26 bases in between. The CDR3 has 18 amino acids. The CDR3 bases are TGTGCCTCTCCGGGGCCAGGGGAACCCCAAGGGAACACCGGGGAGCTGTTTTTT. Residues: CASPGPGEPQGNTGELFF.

V and J are TRBV18 and TRBJ1-5, with a tentative D call TRBD1 (6 bases). The CDR3 totals 15 residues. From germline, CDR1 is KGHSH and CDR2 LQKENI. V was trimmed by 3 bases and J by 3 bases, leaving 12 bases between them. The CDR3 bases are TGTGCCAGCTCACCGAAACAGGGAATCAATCAGCCCCAGCATTTT. Protein sequence: CASSPKQGINQPQHF.

The count of this clone is one. The junction differs from germline at one of its ends, possibly a read error. This sequence joins TRBV7-7 and TRBJ2-5, with 7 bases aligning to TRBD1. Per germline, CDR1 SSHAT and CDR2 FNYEAQ (reference sequence). The CDR3 contains 15 residues. CDR3 amino acids: CASSLGQAFQETQYF. Here the CDR3 DNA reads TGTGCTAGCAGTCTAGGACAGGCTTTCCAAGAGACCCAGTACTTC. The variable domain in full, completed from reference TRBV7-7 and TRBJ2-5, reads GAGVSQSPRYKVTKRGQDVTLRCDPISSHATLYWYQQALGQGPEFLTYFNYEAQPDKSGLPSDRFSAERPEGSISTLTIQRTEQRDSAMYRCASSLGQAFQETQYFGPGTRLLVL.

The rearrangement joins TRBV28 to TRBJ1-2; maybe TRBD1 (6 bases). V was shortened by 5 bases and J by 6 bases, with 13 bases between the two germline ends. Germline assignment: CDR1 MDHEN and CDR2 SYDVKM. The length of the CDR3 is 13 residues. The CDR3 nucleotides are TGTGCCAGCAGTCGACTCCACAGGGATGGCTACACCTTC. The encoded protein is CASSRLHRDGYTF.

The chain uses TRBV5-1 and TRBJ2-1; 14 bases are a match to TRBD2. Trimming at V came to 3 bases and at J to 10 bases, leaving 12 bases not matched to a gene. Germline-derived CDR1 and CDR2 are SGHRS and YFSETQ. The CDR3 sequence is 17 residues long. The CDR3 DNA follows: TGCGCCAGCAGCTCACAAAGTAAAGGACTAGCGGGAGGAGAGCAGTTCTTC. Protein product: CASSSQSKGLAGGEQFF.

The V and J genes are TRBV6-6 and TRBJ1-5; no clear D. Germline CDR1 and CDR2: MNHNY and SVGAGI (reference sequence). Trimming took 2 bases from V and 9 from J, leaving 14 bases between them. The CDR3 has 14 residues. The CDR3 here is CASSYDGGLRPQHF. CDR3 DNA: TGTGCCAGCAGTTACGACGGCGGGCTACGGCCCCAGCATTTT.

This chain links TRBV7-2 with TRBJ2-5; unclear D gene. Germline values: CDR1 SGHTA, CDR2 FQGNSA. This CDR3 is 15 amino acids long. V lost 5 bases and J 5 bases, leaving 18 bases between the germline ends. CDR3 DNA sequence: TGTGCCAGCAGCATCCAAGGGCTCACGGTGGAGACCCAGTACTTC. This gives the protein CASSIQGLTVETQYF.

The chain employs TRBV27 and TRBJ2-5, with 11 bases identical to TRBD2. The CDR3 is 16 amino acids. V was pared by 1 base and J by 5 bases, with 6 bases of the junction left unmatched. CDR1 and CDR2 from the germline V gene are MNHEY and SMNVEV (reference sequence). CDR3 loop: CASSLYPGLAEETQYF. DNA of the CDR3: TGTGCCAGCAGTTTATATCCGGGACTAGCGGAGGAGACCCAGTACTTC.

This clone was detected a few times. The rearrangement links TRBV5-1 to TRBJ1-6; D is uncertain. This CDR3 is built from 15 residues. CDR1 is SGHRS and CDR2 is YFSETQ in the germline V gene. With 0 bases removed from V and 7 bases from J, the gap between germline ends came to 11 bases. The CDR3 protein is CASSLGQAANSPLHF. The CDR3 region has the DNA TGCGCCAGCAGCTTGGGGCAGGCGGCGAATTCACCCCTCCACTTT.

The chain joins TRBV11-1 to TRBJ2-7; 7 bases map to TRBD1. Germline CDR1 is SGHAT and CDR2 is FQDESV (reference sequence). The V gene end was trimmed by 5 bases and the J gene end by 5 bases; junction bases not matched to a gene: 3. The CDR3 covers 12 residues. The CDR3 nucleotides are TGTGCCAGCAGCCTGACAGGGAACGAGCAGTACTTC. Translating gives CASSLTGNEQYF.

The V and J genes are TRBV7-3 and TRBJ2-2; 8 bases align to TRBD1. The CDR3 contains 13 residues. Germline V gene lookup returns CDR1 SGHTA and CDR2 FQGTGA. V shed 1 base and J 13 bases; nucleotides not matched to a gene: 5. The CDR3 DNA reads as TGTGCCAGCAGCTTAAATCCAGGGGGCTGGCTGTTTTTT. Translating it yields CASSLNPGGWLFF.

The chain is built from TRBV7-9 and TRBJ2-1; 10 bases are shared with TRBD1. This CDR3 contains 13 residues. V was pared by 5 bases and J by 6 bases, with 1 base of the junction left unmatched. CDR1 SEHNR and CDR2 FQNEAQ come from the germline V gene (reference sequence). The CDR3 is CASSRTGGNEQFF. The CDR3 region has the DNA TGTGCCAGCAGCAGGACAGGGGGCAATGAGCAGTTCTTC. The full variable domain, its missing parts supplied by reference TRBV7-9 and TRBJ2-1, is DTGVSQNPRHKITKRGQNVTFRCDPISEHNRLYWYRQTLGQGPEFLTYFQNEAQLEKSRLLSDRFSAERPKGSFSTLEIQRTEQGDSAMYLCASSRTGGNEQFFGPGTRLTVL.

The CDR3 loop is CASSSGQNEKLFF. DNA of the CDR3: TGTGCCAGCAGTTCTGGACAGAATGAAAAACTGTTTTTT. This sequence joins TRBV28 and TRBJ1-4; tentatively, D is TRBD1 (6 bases). V lost 4 bases and J lost 5, with 8 bases in between. The CDR3 is 13 residues long. Germline values: CDR1 MDHEN, CDR2 SYDVKM.

This clone was seen once. The chain is built from TRBV9 and TRBJ1-4; D might be TRBD1 (5 bases). The V and J ends lost 3 bases and 3 bases respectively, with 9 bases between them. The CDR3 spans 14 residues. CDR1 and CDR2 (germline): SGDLS, YYNGEE. The CDR3 region is CASSAGTANEKLFF. As DNA, the CDR3 is TGTGCCAGCAGCGCCGGGACGGCTAATGAAAAACTGTTTTTT.

This clone was observed once. The V gene is TRBV5-4, the J gene TRBJ1-1; D gene unclear. CDR1 is SGHNT and CDR2 is YYREEE in the germline V gene (reference sequence). With 0 bases removed from V and 4 bases from J, the gap between germline ends came to 7 bases. CDR3 length: 13 amino acids. For the CDR3, the DNA is TGTGCCAGCAGCTTGGAGTGGGGCACTGAAGCTTTCTTT. Translated, it gives CASSLEWGTEAFF. Looking up the rest from reference TRBV5-4 and TRBJ1-1 gives the full variable domain: ETGVTQSPTHLIKTRGQQVTLRCSSQSGHNTVSWYQQALGQGPQFIFQYYREEENGRGNFPPRFSGLQFPNYSSELNVNALELDDSALYLCASSLEWGTEAFFGQGTRLTVV.